The 21 T cell receptor beta chains below come from one sample, sequenced in a study of Ad26.COV2.S vaccination and SARS-CoV-2 variants. Here immunoSEQ multiplex PCR was the method, and the copy in TCRdb shows in-frame clones only, minus some. The profile covers more than 400,000 clones, with around 90% appearing a single time and about 4.1% taken by the ten largest. The sample's treatment: about 20 received Ad26.COV2.S at low or high dose, single or two shots; about 5 received placebo; per-sample allocation not given. Day 63 following the first vaccine or placebo injection was when the samples were taken. This specimen was peripheral blood, taken in a trial of Ad26.COV2.S vaccine versus placebo. The receptors come from a person between 18 and 59 years old who received the Ad26.COV2.S COVID-19 vaccine or a placebo.

The chain is built from TRBV5-5 and TRBJ1-3; TRBD1 agrees at 8 bases. The CDR3 is made up of 13 amino acids. V trimming: 4 bases; J trimming: 8 bases; junction bases outside the gene matches: 5. Germline V gene data show CDR1 as SGHKS and CDR2 as YYEKEE (reference sequence). CDR3 sequence (DNA): TGTGCCAGCAGCCCCCAGGGGGCGGACACCATATATTTT. It translates to CASSPQGADTIYF. Filled out from reference TRBV5-5 and TRBJ1-3, the complete variable domain reads DAGVTQSPTHLIKTRGQQVTLRCSPISGHKSVSWYQQVLGQGPQFIFQYYEKEERGRGNFPDRFSARQFPNYSSELNVNALLLGDSALYLCASSPQGADTIYFGEGSWLTVV.

This chain connects TRBV6-6 to TRBJ2-1, with 10 bases aligning to TRBD1. The CDR3 runs to 15 residues. The J segment lost 3 bases and the V segment lost 6 bases, leaving 5 bases of the junction unmatched. The V gene's germline CDR1 is MNHNY and CDR2 SVGAGI (reference sequence). The CDR3 DNA is TGTGCCAGCAGCCGGGGACAGGGGCTCTACAATGAGCAGTTCTTC. Translating it yields CASSRGQGLYNEQFF.

This rearrangement joins TRBV27 to TRBJ1-1; D is unresolved. Looked up from germline, CDR1 is MNHEY and CDR2 is SMNVEV (reference sequence). The CDR3 is 12 residues long. V lost 9 bases and J 1 base, leaving 9 bases between the germline ends. The CDR3 loop is CARTTPNTEAFF. The CDR3 DNA reads as TGTGCCAGGACAACCCCGAACACTGAAGCTTTCTTT.

This rearrangement joins TRBV2 to TRBJ1-4; no clear D gene. There are 14 residues in the CDR3. V dropped 4 bases and J dropped 3 bases, with 9 bases sitting between them. Germline V CDR1 and CDR2: SNHLY, FYNNEI. In nucleotides, the CDR3 is TGTGCCAGCAGTGTTGGCAGGCCTAATGAAAAACTGTTTTTT. Protein product: CASSVGRPNEKLFF.

This sequence joins TRBV12-5 and TRBJ2-1; TRBD1 matches 7 bases. With V trimmed by 6 bases and J by 6 bases, 5 bases remained unmatched. CDR3 length: 13 residues. Germline-derived CDR1 and CDR2 are LGHNT and FRNRAP. In DNA form, the CDR3 reads TGTGCTAGTGGACCTAACAGGGGCAATGAGCAGTTCTTC. This sequence encodes CASGPNRGNEQFF. The whole variable domain, filled in from reference TRBV12-5 and TRBJ2-1, reads DARVTQTPRHKVTEMGQEVTMRCQPILGHNTVFWYRQTMMQGLELLAYFRNRAPLDDSGMPKDRFSAEMPDATLATLKIQPSEPRDSAVYFCASGPNRGNEQFFGPGTRLTVL.

The chain has TRBV18 and TRBJ2-7, with D possibly being TRBD1 (6 bases). The CDR3 is 12 residues long. Trimming pared 3 bases from V and 8 bases from J, leaving 11 bases between. CDR1 is KGHSH, CDR2 LQKENI, per germline. The CDR3 is CASSPKDSQQYF. The CDR3 nucleotides read TGTGCCAGCTCACCTAAGGACAGCCAGCAGTACTTC. The full variable domain, with the rest looked up from reference TRBV18 and TRBJ2-7, is NAGVMQNPRHLVRRRGQEARLRCSPMKGHSHVYWYRQLPEEGLKFMVYLQKENIIDESGMPKERFSAEFPKEGPSILRIQQVVRGDSAAYFCASSPKDSQQYFGPGTRLTVT.

The sample holds many counts of this clone. The V gene is TRBV7-9, the J gene TRBJ1-2, with 8 nucleotides matching TRBD1. The CDR3 consists of 15 residues. Looked up from germline, CDR1 is SEHNR and CDR2 is FQNEAQ (reference sequence). V trimming: 5 bases; J trimming: 4 bases; junction bases outside the gene matches: 9. The CDR3 DNA is TGTGCCAGCAGCGCGGAGGGACAGGCGGTCTATGGCTACACCTTC. Protein product: CASSAEGQAVYGYTF.

The chain combines TRBV2 with TRBJ2-4; D unresolved. Germline V gene sequence: CDR1 SNHLY, CDR2 FYNNEI. Trimming left V 6 bases short and J 3 bases short, with 12 bases between. The CDR3 is made up of 14 amino acids. This CDR3 reads CASRTTFLKNIQYF. The CDR3 nucleotides are TGTGCCAGCAGAACGACATTTCTCAAAAACATTCAGTACTTC.

This chain joins TRBV6-2 or TRBV6-3 and TRBJ2-7; 8 bases align to TRBD1. V shed 4 bases and J 2 bases; nucleotides not matched to a gene: 19. The germline CDR1 and CDR2 sequences are MNHEY and SVGEGT. This CDR3 comprises 19 residues. The CDR3 bases are TGTGCCAGCAGTTCCATAAACGGGCAGGGGGCGCTTTTCACCTACGAGCAGTACTTC. It codes for CASSSINGQGALFTYEQYF.

J is TRBJ2-4 and V is TRBV4-1; 7 bases are shared with TRBD1. The V gene's germline CDR1 is MGHRA and CDR2 YSYEKL. The V segment lost 5 bases and the J segment 0 bases; nucleotides outside the gene matches: 7. The CDR3 has 16 residues. The CDR3 DNA sequence: TGCGCCAGCAGCGATGGACAGGAACTAGCCAAAAACATTCAGTACTTC. Translation gives CASSDGQELAKNIQYF.

CDR3 sequence: CASSWGQGQDDGYTF. The DNA of the CDR3 is TGTGCCAGCAGTTGGGGACAGGGCCAGGATGATGGCTACACCTTC. The chain combines TRBV6-5 with TRBJ1-2, with 9 bases fitting TRBD1. This CDR3 is 15 amino acids long. CDR1 and CDR2 from the germline V gene are MNHEY and SVGAGI. The J segment lost 6 bases and the V segment lost 4 bases, leaving 9 bases of the junction unmatched.

The chain employs TRBV9 and TRBJ1-1; D is uncertain. The V gene lost 5 bases and the J gene lost 3 bases, with 11 bases spanning the gap. CDR1 and CDR2 (germline): SGDLS, YYNGEE. The CDR3 runs 13 residues. CDR3 DNA sequence: TGTGCCAGCAGTACCCACACAGACACTGAAGCTTTCTTT. Its translation is CASSTHTDTEAFF.

V and J are TRBV27 and TRBJ2-7; 7 positions match TRBD2. The CDR3 spans 13 residues. Germline values: CDR1 MNHEY, CDR2 SMNVEV (reference sequence). The J segment lost 4 bases and the V segment lost 11 bases, leaving 11 bases of the junction unmatched. The chain's CDR3 is CAAGRGGSYEQYF. Here the CDR3 DNA reads TGTGCCGCCGGGCGTGGCGGGAGTTACGAGCAGTACTTC.

The chain has TRBV5-1 and TRBJ2-3; TRBD1 agrees at 12 bases. Germline values: CDR1 SGHRS, CDR2 YFSETQ. After removal of 4 bases from V and 4 bases from J, the junction contained 7 bases not matched to a gene. The CDR3 length is 16 residues. CDR3 sequence reads: CASSIGGTGGADTQYF. The CDR3 DNA follows: TGCGCCAGCAGCATCGGCGGGACAGGGGGCGCAGATACGCAGTATTTT.

J is TRBJ2-7 and V is TRBV9, with D tentatively TRBD2 (5 bases). V was cut by 4 bases and J by 7 bases, with 15 bases left in between. From germline, CDR1 is SGDLS and CDR2 YYNGEE. The CDR3 has 13 amino acids. CDR3: CASSPRTELEQYF. CDR3 in DNA: TGTGCCAGCAGCCCTCGGACTGAGTTAGAGCAGTACTTC.

The chain couples TRBV3-1 (or the pseudogene TRBV3-2) to TRBJ2-3, with 9 bases identical to TRBD2. The V and J ends lost 5 bases and 2 bases, in that order; junction bases with no gene match: 5. Looked up from germline, CDR1 is LGHDT and CDR2 is YNNKEL (reference sequence). This CDR3 has 15 amino acids. The DNA of the CDR3 is TGTGCCAGCAGCTCGACTAGCGGATCCACAGATACGCAGTATTTT. This encodes CASSSTSGSTDTQYF.

The rearrangement links TRBV3-1 (or the pseudogene TRBV3-2) to TRBJ2-7, with 7 bases aligning to TRBD1. Per germline, CDR1 LGHDT and CDR2 YNNKEL (reference sequence). CDR3 length equals 14 residues. V was pared by 3 bases and J by 6 bases, with 8 bases of the junction left unmatched. This CDR3 reads CASSQDRFYGEQYF. CDR3 DNA: TGTGCCAGCAGCCAGGACAGGTTTTACGGCGAGCAGTACTTC.

V usage is TRBV18 and J usage is TRBJ2-7, with 7 positions matching TRBD2. Germline CDR1 reads KGHSH; CDR2 reads LQKENI. CDR3 size: 17 residues. V lost 2 bases and J lost 3; bases outside the gene matches: 13. Written as DNA, the CDR3 is TGTGCCAGCTCACCAAGGAACCGGGACTACTCCAACTACGAGCAGTACTTC. Translation: CASSPRNRDYSNYEQYF.

The chain joins TRBV19 to TRBJ2-3, with 7 positions matching TRBD1. Germline-derived CDR1 and CDR2 are LNHDA and SQIVND (reference sequence). J was trimmed by 0 bases and V by 6 bases; bases with no gene match: 6. This CDR3 is built from 15 residues. CDR3 sequence (DNA): TGTGCCAGTAGACAAGGGACAGCTAGCACAGATACGCAGTATTTT. Amino acid sequence: CASRQGTASTDTQYF.

J is TRBJ2-7 and V is TRBV7-2, with 14 bases lining up with TRBD2. The CDR3 is made up of 16 amino acids. CDR1 is SGHTA, CDR2 FQGNSA, per germline. V lost 5 bases, J lost 7 bases, and 10 bases stayed unmatched. The CDR3 here is CASSLMTSGRAWEQYF. DNA for the CDR3: TGTGCCAGCAGCCTGATGACTAGCGGGAGGGCCTGGGAGCAGTACTTC.

V usage is TRBV5-1 and J usage is TRBJ2-7, with 9 bases fitting TRBD1. With 4 bases clipped from V and 4 bases from J, the junction kept 6 bases outside the gene matches. This CDR3 contains 14 residues. In germline, CDR1 is SGHRS, CDR2 YFSETQ. This chain's CDR3 is CASSAGTGRYEQYF. CDR3 bases: TGCGCCAGCAGCGCAGGGACAGGGAGGTACGAGCAGTACTTC.